Each of the 17 T cell receptor beta chains below was sequenced from the same sample in a study of blood T cell repertoires in COVID-19. Sequenced by immunoSEQ multiplex PCR; TCRdb stores in-frame clones only, minus some. The sample lists approximately 350,000 clones, about four fifths occurring once. Sequenced input: peripheral blood. All receptors come from a young man with active or convalescent COVID-19.

The chain couples TRBV4-1 to TRBJ2-1; 11 bases are shared with TRBD2. This CDR3 has 18 amino acids. CDR1 MGHRA and CDR2 YSYEKL come from the germline V gene. J was trimmed by 2 bases and V by 2 bases; bases with no gene match: 8. The CDR3 sequence is CASSQRASGRRAYNEQFF. CDR3 DNA sequence: TGCGCCAGCAGCCAAAGGGCTAGCGGGAGGCGGGCCTACAATGAGCAGTTCTTC.

The rearrangement joins TRBV9 to TRBJ2-3; a weak D match, TRBD2 (6 bases). This CDR3 is 14 amino acids long. Germline CDR1 SGDLS, CDR2 YYNGEE. V was cut by 3 bases and J by 2 bases, with 10 bases left in between. In DNA form, the CDR3 reads TGTGCCAGCAGCGGCCGGGACTCCACAGATACGCAGTATTTT. Its translation: CASSGRDSTDTQYF. Full variable domain (outside the CDR3, taken from reference TRBV9 and TRBJ2-3): DSGVTQTPKHLITATGQRVTLRCSPRSGDLSVYWYQQSLDQGLQFLIQYYNGEERAKGNILERFSAQQFPDLHSELNLSSLELGDSALYFCASSGRDSTDTQYFGPGTRLTVL.

This sequence joins TRBV27 and TRBJ1-2; 7 bases align to TRBD1. The CDR3 loop spans 16 amino acids. The V segment lost 5 bases and the J segment 3 bases; nucleotides outside the gene matches: 12. Germline assignment: CDR1 MNHEY and CDR2 SMNVEV (reference sequence). This chain's CDR3 is CASSPTKAGGYYGYTF. CDR3 nucleotides: TGTGCCAGCAGTCCGACAAAGGCAGGGGGATACTATGGCTACACCTTC.

The rearrangement joins TRBV5-5 to TRBJ2-1; 11 bases line up with TRBD2. V was pared by 3 bases and J by 5 bases, with 4 bases of the junction left unmatched. In germline, CDR1 is SGHKS, CDR2 YYEKEE (reference sequence). The CDR3 contains 15 residues. In DNA, the CDR3 is TGTGCCAGCAGCTCCGGGACTAGCGGCAACAATGAGCAGTTCTTC. Translating it yields CASSSGTSGNNEQFF.

The J gene is TRBJ2-1, the V gene TRBV25-1; perhaps TRBD1 as D (6 bases). There are 15 residues in the CDR3. Germline CDR1 is MGHDK and CDR2 is SYGVNS. The V gene lost 2 bases and the J gene lost 4 bases, with 12 bases spanning the gap. The CDR3 reads CASSEPGQFYNEQFF. The DNA of the CDR3 is TGTGCCAGCAGTGAACCCGGACAGTTTTACAATGAGCAGTTCTTC.

V gene TRBV4-1 combines with J gene TRBJ1-4, with D possibly TRBD1 on 6 matching bases. CDR1 is MGHRA, CDR2 YSYEKL, per germline. The CDR3 totals 16 residues. Trimming removed 0 bases from V and 7 bases from J, with 15 bases in between. The DNA of the CDR3 is TGCGCCAGCAGCCAAGATGAGGCAGGGGTGAGTGAAAAACTGTTTTTT. Its translation is CASSQDEAGVSEKLFF.

The genes are TRBV9 and TRBJ2-3, with D perhaps TRBD2 (6 bases). This CDR3 region has 14 residues. V lost 5 bases, J lost 0 bases, and 10 bases lay in between. From germline, CDR1 is SGDLS and CDR2 YYNGEE. This CDR3 reads CASRGGVSTDTQYF. The CDR3 DNA sequence: TGTGCCAGCAGAGGCGGGGTGAGCACAGATACGCAGTATTTT.

This chain links TRBV7-2 with TRBJ2-5; 7 bases match TRBD2. In germline, CDR1 is SGHTA, CDR2 FQGNSA. This CDR3 is built from 15 residues. V dropped 5 bases and J dropped 2; count of bases not matched to a gene: 8. The CDR3 spells CASSPRGGIQETQYF. DNA for the CDR3: TGTGCCAGCAGCCCCCGGGGAGGGATACAAGAGACCCAGTACTTC.

This clone was seen only a few times. This chain connects TRBV12-3 or TRBV12-4 to TRBJ2-3; D is possibly TRBD2 (6 bases). V lost 9 bases to trimming and J lost 3 bases, with 13 bases between them. The CDR3 extends over 13 amino acids. The CDR3 reads CASSGTYTDTQYF. CDR3 DNA: TGTGCCAGTTCCGGGACTTATACAGATACGCAGTATTTT.

The gene calls are TRBV7-9 and TRBJ1-5; 7 nucleotides agree with TRBD1. There are 16 residues in the CDR3. Germline V gene sequence: CDR1 SEHNR, CDR2 FQNEAQ (reference sequence). V gave up 4 bases and J gave up 5 bases; unmatched junction bases: 11. In nucleotides, the CDR3 is TGTGCCAGCAGCTCGATTAACACAGGGGAGGATCAGCCCCAGCATTTT. Translated: CASSSINTGEDQPQHF.

This clone turned up a few times. This chain joins TRBV7-8 and TRBJ2-7; the D is unclear. The CDR3 covers 15 residues. Deletions cut 4 bases from V and 6 bases from J, with 19 bases between. CDR1 and CDR2 from the germline V gene are SGHVS and FQNEAQ. The CDR3 loop reads CASSSARVLHSEQYF. The CDR3 region has the DNA TGTGCCAGCAGCTCCGCCCGTGTCCTTCACAGCGAGCAGTACTTC.

This chain links TRBV6-5 with TRBJ1-5; D call uncertain. The germline V gene has CDR1 MNHEY and CDR2 SVGAGI. This CDR3 has 12 residues. V lost 8 bases, J lost 7 bases, and 12 bases lay in between. For the CDR3, the DNA is TGTGCCAGCGTACAGTCAGAACAGCCCCAGCATTTT. It is translated as CASVQSEQPQHF.

The V call is TRBV6-1, the J call TRBJ1-5; D gene uncertain. V was clipped by 4 bases and J by 3 bases, with 16 bases between them. The CDR3 totals 16 residues. Germline assignment: CDR1 MNHNS and CDR2 SASEGT. This CDR3 is CASSAEGWAANQPQHF. The DNA for the CDR3 is TGTGCCAGCAGTGCAGAGGGATGGGCGGCCAATCAGCCCCAGCATTTT.

The chain employs TRBV6-8 and TRBJ2-5; D gene ambiguous. V gave up 5 bases and J gave up 0 bases, with 10 bases separating them. The CDR3 sequence is 14 residues long. Germline values: CDR1 MNHGY, CDR2 SAAAGT. The CDR3 reads CASSPEAYQETQYF. CDR3 sequence (DNA): TGTGCCAGCAGTCCTGAGGCGTACCAAGAGACCCAGTACTTC.

The gene calls are TRBV30 and TRBJ1-1; D is undetermined. Per germline, CDR1 GTSNPN and CDR2 SVGIG (reference sequence). This CDR3 spans 12 amino acids. The V end was cut by 5 bases, the J end by 6 bases, with 13 bases between. The CDR3 reads CAWSARRAEAFF. The CDR3 nucleotides are TGTGCCTGGTCGGCCAGGAGGGCTGAAGCTTTCTTT.

The J gene is TRBJ2-3, the V gene TRBV19; 8 positions agree with TRBD1. Germline trimming cut 4 bases from V and 5 bases from J; bases unmatched to any gene: 5. The CDR3 spans 14 residues. Germline CDR1 and CDR2: LNHDA and SQIVND (reference sequence). The CDR3 DNA follows: TGTGCCAGTAGTACGTGGGACAGGAAAGATACGCAGTATTTT. Its translation is CASSTWDRKDTQYF.

The genes are TRBV28 and TRBJ1-4; 10 bases fit TRBD1. Germline CDR1 is MDHEN and CDR2 is SYDVKM. There are 15 residues in the CDR3. V shed 6 bases, J shed 8 bases, and the junction held 9 bases outside the gene matches. CDR3 DNA: TGTGCCAGCAGCGACAGGGGGCATCTCAAAGAAAAACTGTTTTTT. Encoded protein: CASSDRGHLKEKLFF.